This T cell receptor (beta chain) was obtained from a study of blood T cell repertoires in COVID-19. V trimming: 5 bases; J trimming: 4 bases; junction bases outside the gene matches: 10. The CDR3 is 16 amino acids. Per the germline V gene, CDR1 is SGHTA and CDR2 is FQGNSA. This table comes from immunoSEQ multiplex PCR, and its TCRdb copy is limited to in-frame clones, with some not included. The sample holds 100,000 to 120,000 clones, more than 80% seen once. What was sequenced was peripheral blood. The chain uses TRBV7-2 and TRBJ1-5; 8 bases align to TRBD1. This TCR was recovered from a woman aged 60-75 years with COVID-19, enrolled during active disease. This CDR3 is CASSPRQGAGNQPQHF. CDR3 nucleotide sequence: TGTGCCAGCAGCCCACGGCAGGGGGCTGGGAATCAGCCCCAGCATTTT.